A single sample is the source of the 5 T cell receptor beta chains below, sequenced in a study of T cell repertoires in aging, cancer and after chemotherapy. A mixed TRB-A/B primer pool amplified rearranged TRB by multiplex touch-down PCR. TCRdb re-called the multiplex PCR reads through MiXCR, storing one row per CDR3 protein. The data contain about 2,000 distinct CDR3 sequences, about 19% of them seen just once; the ten biggest clones take up approximately 5.1%. Peripheral blood genomic DNA, not sorted cells or RNA, was the template. Input material: blood. These receptors originate from a human donor with a solid tumor.

V is TRBV30 and J is TRBJ2-3, with D tentatively TRBD1 (6 bases). There are 15 residues in the CDR3. The V and J ends lost 1 base and 4 bases respectively, with 15 bases between them. Germline values: CDR1 GTSNPN, CDR2 SVGIG (reference sequence). The CDR3 protein is CAWSDRAGVADTQYF. The CDR3, as DNA: TGTGCCTGGAGTGATAGGGCAGGGGTGGCAGATACGCAGTATTTT.

This chain links TRBV9 with TRBJ1-6, with 8 nucleotides matching TRBD1. The CDR3 extends over 16 amino acids. CDR1 SGDLS and CDR2 YYNGEE come from the germline V gene. With 3 bases clipped from V and 3 bases from J, the junction kept 5 bases outside the gene matches. CDR3 nucleotides: TGTGCCAGCAGCGCCAGGACAGGGAGCTATAATTCACCCCTCCACTTT. Protein sequence: CASSARTGSYNSPLHF. Based on the CDR3 plus reference TRBV9 and TRBJ1-6, the full variable domain is DSGVTQTPKHLITATGQRVTLRCSPRSGDLSVYWYQQSLDQGLQFLIQYYNGEERAKGNILERFSAQQFPDLHSELNLSSLELGDSALYFCASSARTGSYNSPLHFGNGTRLTVT.

The rearrangement uses TRBV7-2 and TRBJ2-5, with TRBD2 matching 7 bases. The CDR3 length is 15 residues. Germline V gene sequence: CDR1 SGHTA, CDR2 FQGNSA. V lost 6 bases to trimming and J lost 0 bases; unmatched junction nucleotides: 7. CDR3 DNA: TGTGCCAGCAGTCCCCCCGGGGGGTACCAAGAGACCCAGTACTTC. It specifies CASSPPGGYQETQYF.

The chain employs TRBV4-3 and TRBJ2-3, with 9 nucleotides matching TRBD2. The V and J ends lost 1 base and 6 bases, in that order; junction bases with no gene match: 8. Germline CDR1 and CDR2: LGHNA and YSLEER. This CDR3 is built from 16 residues. The CDR3 spells CASSQASGTSFDTQYF. In nucleotides, the CDR3 is TGCGCCAGCAGCCAAGCATCGGGGACTAGCTTTGATACGCAGTATTTT.

V usage is TRBV7-9 and J usage is TRBJ1-6; D might be TRBD1 (5 bases). This CDR3 is 17 amino acids long. The germline V gene has CDR1 SEHNR and CDR2 FQNEAQ (reference sequence). Trimming pared 0 bases from V and 12 bases from J, leaving 21 bases between. The CDR3 sequence is CASSLASGTNLGVPLHF. Here the CDR3 DNA reads TGTGCCAGCAGCTTAGCTTCCGGGACTAACTTAGGGGTACCCCTCCACTTT.